The 19 T cell receptor beta chains below all came from one sample that was sequenced in a study of CD8 T cells in ankylosing spondylitis. TCRdb re-called the 5' RACE reads through MiXCR, storing one row per CDR3 protein. Among 250,000 or so distinct CDR3 sequences listed, 20% to 30% were seen once. The sample consisted of blood, either unsorted or a sorted T cell fraction (not recorded which). Every receptor here comes from a male donor with ankylosing spondylitis or in good health (not recorded which).

The chain employs TRBV12-3 or TRBV12-4 and TRBJ2-1; no clear D gene. V gave up 7 bases and J gave up 2 bases, with 12 bases separating them. There are 14 residues in the CDR3. CDR3: CASTPEWTYNEQFF. CDR3 DNA: TGTGCCAGCACCCCCGAGTGGACCTACAATGAGCAGTTCTTC.

The sample holds many counts of this clonotype. The V gene is TRBV12-3 or TRBV12-4, the J gene TRBJ1-3; D perhaps matches TRBD1 (5 bases). This CDR3 has 15 residues. V shed 6 bases and J shed 0 bases, with 12 bases lying between them. The CDR3 nucleotides read TGTGCCAGCAGCGGGGCCGGGCGCTCTGGAAACACCATATATTTT. Its protein is CASSGAGRSGNTIYF.

The V call is TRBV10-2, the J call TRBJ2-1, with 16 nucleotides matching TRBD2. V lost 5 bases to trimming and J lost 9 bases; unmatched junction nucleotides: 4. The CDR3 contains 15 residues. Germline lookup yields CDR1 WSHSY and CDR2 SAAADI. In DNA, the CDR3 is TGCGCCAGCAGTTTGGGACTAGCGGGGGGGACTGAGCAGTTCTTC. It yields the protein CASSLGLAGGTEQFF.

The chain has TRBV2 and TRBJ2-5; no definite D call. Germline CDR1 SNHLY, CDR2 FYNNEI. Trimming cost V 11 bases and J 3 bases, with 10 bases left between them. The CDR3 has 11 residues. The CDR3 DNA is TGTGCCGGTGAGAAGGAAGAGACCCAGTACTTC. Its protein is CAGEKEETQYF.

This clonotype was found a few times. The gene calls are TRBV2 and TRBJ1-5, with TRBD1 matching 8 bases. The J segment lost 7 bases and the V segment lost 6 bases, leaving 8 bases of the junction unmatched. CDR3 size: 14 residues. The germline V gene encodes CDR1 SNHLY and CDR2 FYNNEI. The CDR3 here is CASSVGQDLQPQHF. The CDR3 DNA reads TGTGCCAGCAGCGTGGGACAGGATTTACAGCCCCAGCATTTT.

The chain joins TRBV20-1 to TRBJ1-6, with D possibly matching TRBD1 (5 bases). The germline V gene encodes CDR1 DFQATT and CDR2 SNEGSKA (reference sequence). The CDR3 has 13 residues. Trimming removed 1 base at V and 10 bases at J, with 11 bases between. CDR3 in DNA: TGCAGTGCTAGAGGGCAGGGTTGGTCACCCCTCCACTTT. Its protein product is CSARGQGWSPLHF.

The chain carries TRBV5-4 and TRBJ2-7; no clear D gene. Germline values: CDR1 SGHNT, CDR2 YYREEE (reference sequence). Between the trimmed V and J ends, which lost 2 bases and 11 bases, there was a span of 17 bases. The CDR3 covers 13 residues. CDR3 sequence: CASSLHSAGAEYF. The CDR3, as DNA: TGTGCCAGCAGCTTACACTCGGCCGGCGCCGAGTACTTC.

In its sample, this clonotype was seen a few times. The J gene is TRBJ2-1, the V gene TRBV12-3 or TRBV12-4; the match to TRBD2 covers 9 bases. The V and J ends lost 5 bases and 4 bases, in that order; junction bases with no gene match: 12. CDR3 size: 17 residues. DNA for the CDR3: TGTGCCAGCAGTCCCCGGTTCTCCAGCGGGGGGTACAATGAGCAGTTCTTC. Translation: CASSPRFSSGGYNEQFF.

The chain employs TRBV20-1 and TRBJ2-7; either TRBD1 or TRBD2 may supply D (5 bases each). From germline, CDR1 is DFQATT and CDR2 SNEGSKA (reference sequence). V lost 3 bases and J 8 bases, leaving 11 bases between the germline ends. The CDR3 has 11 amino acids. The CDR3, as DNA: TGCAGTGCTAGCGGGGCTTACAAGCAGTACTTC. Amino acids: CSASGAYKQYF.

V is TRBV2 and J is TRBJ2-3; 7 positions match TRBD2. Germline values: CDR1 SNHLY, CDR2 FYNNEI. The J segment lost 0 bases and the V segment lost 6 bases, leaving 6 bases of the junction unmatched. CDR3 length: 15 residues. Written as DNA, the CDR3 is TGTGCCAGCAGCTTAGCGGGTCTTAGCACAGATACGCAGTATTTT. Translation gives CASSLAGLSTDTQYF.

This clonotype occurred a few times. DNA of the CDR3: TGCAGTGCTTGGGGGGGGGGTACAGATACGCAGTATTTT. It specifies CSAWGGGTDTQYF. The chain employs TRBV20-1 and TRBJ2-3, with TRBD2 matching 7 bases. Germline-derived CDR1 and CDR2 are DFQATT and SNEGSKA (reference sequence). The CDR3 extends over 13 amino acids. Losses at the gene ends were 5 bases for V and 3 bases for J; bases not matched to a gene: 5.

This clonotype was detected only a few times. This sequence joins TRBV4-2 and TRBJ2-1, with 8 bases matching TRBD1. In germline, CDR1 is LGHNA, CDR2 YNFKEQ. Unmatched junction bases numbered 5, after V lost 5 bases and J lost 14 bases. This CDR3 contains 11 residues. CDR3 nucleotides: TGTGCCAGCAGCGGACAACAGGGGGAGTTCTTC. Translating gives CASSGQQGEFF.

This clonotype has at least ten counts. The rearrangement uses TRBV20-1 and TRBJ2-5; 7 nucleotides line up with TRBD2. Germline V lookup: CDR1 DFQATT, CDR2 SNEGSKA (reference sequence). The trim removed 5 bases at V and 3 bases at J, leaving 3 bases unmatched. The CDR3 is 12 amino acids. The CDR3 DNA sequence: TGCAGTGCTGGGAGCGGGAAAGAGACCCAGTACTTC. Residues: CSAGSGKETQYF.

This clonotype has ten or more counts. This chain links TRBV12-3 or TRBV12-4 with TRBJ1-5; no reliable D call. V was pared by 4 bases and J by 6 bases, with 7 bases between. This CDR3 region has 12 residues. Here the CDR3 reads CASSSAVQPQHF. Written as DNA, the CDR3 is TGTGCCAGCAGTTCGGCAGTTCAGCCCCAGCATTTT.

This clonotype has at least ten counts. This rearrangement joins TRBV7-9 to TRBJ1-1; D is possibly TRBD1 (5 bases). Germline V gene lookup returns CDR1 SEHNR and CDR2 FQNEAQ (reference sequence). Trimming took 3 bases from V and 5 from J, leaving 13 bases between them. This CDR3 is 14 amino acids long. The CDR3 DNA follows: TGTGCCAGCAGCTTGATCAGGGAGGGAACTGAAGCTTTCTTT. This codes for CASSLIREGTEAFF.

This clonotype was seen a few times. V and J are TRBV10-3 and TRBJ2-3; D is undetermined. V was pared by 3 bases and J by 2 bases, with 15 bases between. Germline V CDR1 and CDR2: ENHRY, SYGVKD. This CDR3 is 16 amino acids long. CDR3 sequence: CAISEEADDLTDTQYF. In DNA form, the CDR3 reads TGTGCCATCAGTGAAGAGGCGGACGACCTCACAGATACGCAGTATTTT.

The chain combines TRBV6-1 with TRBJ1-2; TRBD1 is a possible D gene (5 bases). CDR1 is MNHNS, CDR2 SASEGT, per germline. Trimming stripped 4 bases from V and 5 bases from J, with 11 bases between. This CDR3 is 13 amino acids long. CDR3 loop: CASSARVGYGYTF. CDR3 DNA: TGTGCCAGCAGTGCCAGGGTAGGATATGGCTACACCTTC.

This clonotype was counted many times. V usage is TRBV20-1 and J usage is TRBJ2-1; D call uncertain. V lost 6 bases, J lost 6 bases, and 12 bases lay in between. CDR1 and CDR2 (germline): DFQATT, SNEGSKA (reference sequence). The CDR3 is 12 residues long. Written as DNA, the CDR3 is TGCAGTGCGCAGACCCTTTTCAATGAGCAGTTCTTC. Its protein is CSAQTLFNEQFF.

The chain combines TRBV20-1 with TRBJ1-4, with D unclear. CDR3 length: 14 amino acids. Germline V gene data show CDR1 as DFQATT and CDR2 as SNEGSKA (reference sequence). Trimming took 1 base from V and 8 from J, leaving 14 bases between them. The CDR3 region is CSARVPGLEEKLFF. The CDR3 DNA reads as TGCAGTGCTAGAGTTCCGGGGTTAGAGGAAAAACTGTTTTTT.